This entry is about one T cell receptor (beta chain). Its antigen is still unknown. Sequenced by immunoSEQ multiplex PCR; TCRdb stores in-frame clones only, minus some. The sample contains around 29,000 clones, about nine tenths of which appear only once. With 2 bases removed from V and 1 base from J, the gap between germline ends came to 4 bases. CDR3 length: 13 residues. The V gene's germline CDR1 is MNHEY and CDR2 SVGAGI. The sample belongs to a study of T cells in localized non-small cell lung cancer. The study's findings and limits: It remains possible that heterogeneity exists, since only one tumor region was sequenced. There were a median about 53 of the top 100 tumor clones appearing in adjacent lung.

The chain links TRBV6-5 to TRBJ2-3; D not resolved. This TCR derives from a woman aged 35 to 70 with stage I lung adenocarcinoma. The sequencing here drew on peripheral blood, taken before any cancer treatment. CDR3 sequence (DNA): TGTGCCAGCAGTTACGGGGGCACAGATACGCAGTATTTT. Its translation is CASSYGGTDTQYF.